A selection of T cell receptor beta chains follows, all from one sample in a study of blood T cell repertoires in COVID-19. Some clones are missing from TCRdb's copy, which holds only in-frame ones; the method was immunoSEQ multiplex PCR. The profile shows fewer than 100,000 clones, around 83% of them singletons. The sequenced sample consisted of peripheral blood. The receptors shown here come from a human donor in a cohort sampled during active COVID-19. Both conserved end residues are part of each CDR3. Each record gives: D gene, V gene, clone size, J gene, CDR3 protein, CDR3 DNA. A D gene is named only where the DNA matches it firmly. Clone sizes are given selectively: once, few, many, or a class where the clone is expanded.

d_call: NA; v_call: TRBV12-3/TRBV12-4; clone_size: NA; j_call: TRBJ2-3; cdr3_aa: CASRPQIDTQYF; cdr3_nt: TGTGCCAGCAGACCTCAGATTGATACGCAGTATTTT
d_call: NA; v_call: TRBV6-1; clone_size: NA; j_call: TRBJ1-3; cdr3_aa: CASSERGIYGNTIYF; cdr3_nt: TGTGCCAGCAGTGAAAGAGGGATCTACGGAAACACCATATATTTT
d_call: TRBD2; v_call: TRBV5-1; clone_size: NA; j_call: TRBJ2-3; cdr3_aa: CASRGTSGPDTQYF; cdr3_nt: TGCGCCAGCAGAGGGACTAGCGGACCAGATACGCAGTATTTT
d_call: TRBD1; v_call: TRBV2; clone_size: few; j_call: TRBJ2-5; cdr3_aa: CASHRDRQETQYF; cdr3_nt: TGTGCCAGCCACCGGGACAGACAAGAGACCCAGTACTTC
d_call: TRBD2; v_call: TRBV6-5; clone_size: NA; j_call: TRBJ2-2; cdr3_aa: CASSRGGLGPGELFF; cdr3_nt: TGTGCCAGCAGTCGGGGGGGCCTCGGGCCGGGGGAGCTGTTTTTT
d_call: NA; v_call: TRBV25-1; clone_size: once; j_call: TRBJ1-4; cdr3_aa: CASSDLSGETNEKLFF; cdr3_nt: TGTGCCAGCAGTGACCTCTCAGGGGAAACTAATGAAAAACTGTTTTTT
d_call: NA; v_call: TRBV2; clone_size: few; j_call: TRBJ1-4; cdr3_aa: CASSVNQRDEKLFF; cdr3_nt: TGTGCCAGCAGCGTCAACCAGAGGGATGAAAAACTGTTTTTT
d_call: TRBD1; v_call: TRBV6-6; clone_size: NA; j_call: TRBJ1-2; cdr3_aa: CASRIPGTGGYSGYTF; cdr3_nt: TGTGCCAGCAGGATCCCCGGGACAGGGGGTTATTCTGGCTACACCTTC
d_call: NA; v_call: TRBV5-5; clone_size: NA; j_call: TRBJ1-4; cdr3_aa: CASSLEGREKLFF; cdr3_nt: TGTGCCAGCAGCTTGGAGGGGCGAGAAAAACTGTTTTTT
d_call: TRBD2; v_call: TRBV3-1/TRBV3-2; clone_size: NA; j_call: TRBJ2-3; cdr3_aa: CASRLAGARTDTQYF; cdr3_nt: TGTGCCAGCAGACTAGCGGGGGCTCGCACAGATACGCAGTATTTT
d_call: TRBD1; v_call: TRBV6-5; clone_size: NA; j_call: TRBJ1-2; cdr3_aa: CASSSQGAIYGYTF; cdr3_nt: TGTGCCAGCAGTTCACAGGGGGCTATTTATGGCTACACCTTC
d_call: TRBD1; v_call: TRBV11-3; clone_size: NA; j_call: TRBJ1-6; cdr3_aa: CASSPRGPNSSPLHF; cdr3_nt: TGTGCCAGCAGCCCCAGGGGGCCGAACTCTTCACCCCTCCACTTT
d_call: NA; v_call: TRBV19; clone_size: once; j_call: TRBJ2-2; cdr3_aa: CATTPNTGELFF; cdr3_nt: TGTGCCACCACACCGAACACCGGGGAGCTGTTTTTT
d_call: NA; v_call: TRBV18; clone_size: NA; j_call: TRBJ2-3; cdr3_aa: CASSPRQGYPDTQYF; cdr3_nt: TGTGCCAGCTCACCGCGGCAGGGGTACCCAGATACGCAGTATTTT